This TCR beta chain was recorded in a study of blood T cell repertoires in COVID-19. Looking at the study overall: Researchers got acute and convalescent COVID-19 samples from the United States, Italy and Spain.

With 1 base clipped from V and 2 bases from J, the junction kept 7 bases outside the gene matches. The germline V gene encodes CDR1 LGHDT and CDR2 YNNKEL (reference sequence). This CDR3 contains 16 residues. In the original processing: Cell counts per sample came from amplifying reference gene primers. The table came from immunoSEQ multiplex PCR; TCRdb's copy has only in-frame clones and leaves some out. The DNA gave D and trimming, while V, J and clone size come from that table. The repertoire holds about 140,000 clones, 80% to 90% seen once, with 1.5% in the top ten. The TCR sequence derives from an older woman with acute or convalescent COVID-19. This chain uses TRBV3-1 (or the pseudogene TRBV3-2) with TRBJ1-2, with TRBD1 matching over 7 bases. The sequenced sample consisted of peripheral blood. The CDR3 DNA reads TGTGCCAGCAGCCAAGCCACTACAGGGGCCAACTATGGCTACACCTTC. It encodes CASSQATTGANYGYTF.